The TCR beta chain under discussion was sequenced for a study of T cells in Graves' hyperthyroidism and ophthalmopathy. For this clonotype: Antigen specificity is unknown.

The germline V gene has CDR1 GTSNPN and CDR2 SVGIG (reference sequence). V lost 4 bases, J lost 9 bases, and 6 bases stayed unmatched. The CDR3 length is 13 residues. TCR beta CDR3 region amplification was performed from RNA transcripts. An initial round of RT-PCR targeting the TCR CDR3 relied on the HTBI primer set. One entry per CDR3 protein, called by TCRdb with MiXCR from the multiplex PCR reads. This repertoire shows around 580,000 distinct CDR3 sequences, 16% found once; its top ten account for roughly 18%. Overall study findings and caveats: Expanded thyroid clonotypes (above 0.001) were mostly also found in blood.

The J gene is TRBJ2-1, the V gene TRBV30; TRBD2 agrees at 10 bases. The receptor comes from a woman aged 18-29 years with Graves' hyperthyroidism. Sequencing was performed on blood. The CDR3: CAWTGSGRSEQFF. The CDR3 region has the DNA TGTGCCTGGACCGGTAGCGGGAGGAGTGAGCAGTTCTTC.